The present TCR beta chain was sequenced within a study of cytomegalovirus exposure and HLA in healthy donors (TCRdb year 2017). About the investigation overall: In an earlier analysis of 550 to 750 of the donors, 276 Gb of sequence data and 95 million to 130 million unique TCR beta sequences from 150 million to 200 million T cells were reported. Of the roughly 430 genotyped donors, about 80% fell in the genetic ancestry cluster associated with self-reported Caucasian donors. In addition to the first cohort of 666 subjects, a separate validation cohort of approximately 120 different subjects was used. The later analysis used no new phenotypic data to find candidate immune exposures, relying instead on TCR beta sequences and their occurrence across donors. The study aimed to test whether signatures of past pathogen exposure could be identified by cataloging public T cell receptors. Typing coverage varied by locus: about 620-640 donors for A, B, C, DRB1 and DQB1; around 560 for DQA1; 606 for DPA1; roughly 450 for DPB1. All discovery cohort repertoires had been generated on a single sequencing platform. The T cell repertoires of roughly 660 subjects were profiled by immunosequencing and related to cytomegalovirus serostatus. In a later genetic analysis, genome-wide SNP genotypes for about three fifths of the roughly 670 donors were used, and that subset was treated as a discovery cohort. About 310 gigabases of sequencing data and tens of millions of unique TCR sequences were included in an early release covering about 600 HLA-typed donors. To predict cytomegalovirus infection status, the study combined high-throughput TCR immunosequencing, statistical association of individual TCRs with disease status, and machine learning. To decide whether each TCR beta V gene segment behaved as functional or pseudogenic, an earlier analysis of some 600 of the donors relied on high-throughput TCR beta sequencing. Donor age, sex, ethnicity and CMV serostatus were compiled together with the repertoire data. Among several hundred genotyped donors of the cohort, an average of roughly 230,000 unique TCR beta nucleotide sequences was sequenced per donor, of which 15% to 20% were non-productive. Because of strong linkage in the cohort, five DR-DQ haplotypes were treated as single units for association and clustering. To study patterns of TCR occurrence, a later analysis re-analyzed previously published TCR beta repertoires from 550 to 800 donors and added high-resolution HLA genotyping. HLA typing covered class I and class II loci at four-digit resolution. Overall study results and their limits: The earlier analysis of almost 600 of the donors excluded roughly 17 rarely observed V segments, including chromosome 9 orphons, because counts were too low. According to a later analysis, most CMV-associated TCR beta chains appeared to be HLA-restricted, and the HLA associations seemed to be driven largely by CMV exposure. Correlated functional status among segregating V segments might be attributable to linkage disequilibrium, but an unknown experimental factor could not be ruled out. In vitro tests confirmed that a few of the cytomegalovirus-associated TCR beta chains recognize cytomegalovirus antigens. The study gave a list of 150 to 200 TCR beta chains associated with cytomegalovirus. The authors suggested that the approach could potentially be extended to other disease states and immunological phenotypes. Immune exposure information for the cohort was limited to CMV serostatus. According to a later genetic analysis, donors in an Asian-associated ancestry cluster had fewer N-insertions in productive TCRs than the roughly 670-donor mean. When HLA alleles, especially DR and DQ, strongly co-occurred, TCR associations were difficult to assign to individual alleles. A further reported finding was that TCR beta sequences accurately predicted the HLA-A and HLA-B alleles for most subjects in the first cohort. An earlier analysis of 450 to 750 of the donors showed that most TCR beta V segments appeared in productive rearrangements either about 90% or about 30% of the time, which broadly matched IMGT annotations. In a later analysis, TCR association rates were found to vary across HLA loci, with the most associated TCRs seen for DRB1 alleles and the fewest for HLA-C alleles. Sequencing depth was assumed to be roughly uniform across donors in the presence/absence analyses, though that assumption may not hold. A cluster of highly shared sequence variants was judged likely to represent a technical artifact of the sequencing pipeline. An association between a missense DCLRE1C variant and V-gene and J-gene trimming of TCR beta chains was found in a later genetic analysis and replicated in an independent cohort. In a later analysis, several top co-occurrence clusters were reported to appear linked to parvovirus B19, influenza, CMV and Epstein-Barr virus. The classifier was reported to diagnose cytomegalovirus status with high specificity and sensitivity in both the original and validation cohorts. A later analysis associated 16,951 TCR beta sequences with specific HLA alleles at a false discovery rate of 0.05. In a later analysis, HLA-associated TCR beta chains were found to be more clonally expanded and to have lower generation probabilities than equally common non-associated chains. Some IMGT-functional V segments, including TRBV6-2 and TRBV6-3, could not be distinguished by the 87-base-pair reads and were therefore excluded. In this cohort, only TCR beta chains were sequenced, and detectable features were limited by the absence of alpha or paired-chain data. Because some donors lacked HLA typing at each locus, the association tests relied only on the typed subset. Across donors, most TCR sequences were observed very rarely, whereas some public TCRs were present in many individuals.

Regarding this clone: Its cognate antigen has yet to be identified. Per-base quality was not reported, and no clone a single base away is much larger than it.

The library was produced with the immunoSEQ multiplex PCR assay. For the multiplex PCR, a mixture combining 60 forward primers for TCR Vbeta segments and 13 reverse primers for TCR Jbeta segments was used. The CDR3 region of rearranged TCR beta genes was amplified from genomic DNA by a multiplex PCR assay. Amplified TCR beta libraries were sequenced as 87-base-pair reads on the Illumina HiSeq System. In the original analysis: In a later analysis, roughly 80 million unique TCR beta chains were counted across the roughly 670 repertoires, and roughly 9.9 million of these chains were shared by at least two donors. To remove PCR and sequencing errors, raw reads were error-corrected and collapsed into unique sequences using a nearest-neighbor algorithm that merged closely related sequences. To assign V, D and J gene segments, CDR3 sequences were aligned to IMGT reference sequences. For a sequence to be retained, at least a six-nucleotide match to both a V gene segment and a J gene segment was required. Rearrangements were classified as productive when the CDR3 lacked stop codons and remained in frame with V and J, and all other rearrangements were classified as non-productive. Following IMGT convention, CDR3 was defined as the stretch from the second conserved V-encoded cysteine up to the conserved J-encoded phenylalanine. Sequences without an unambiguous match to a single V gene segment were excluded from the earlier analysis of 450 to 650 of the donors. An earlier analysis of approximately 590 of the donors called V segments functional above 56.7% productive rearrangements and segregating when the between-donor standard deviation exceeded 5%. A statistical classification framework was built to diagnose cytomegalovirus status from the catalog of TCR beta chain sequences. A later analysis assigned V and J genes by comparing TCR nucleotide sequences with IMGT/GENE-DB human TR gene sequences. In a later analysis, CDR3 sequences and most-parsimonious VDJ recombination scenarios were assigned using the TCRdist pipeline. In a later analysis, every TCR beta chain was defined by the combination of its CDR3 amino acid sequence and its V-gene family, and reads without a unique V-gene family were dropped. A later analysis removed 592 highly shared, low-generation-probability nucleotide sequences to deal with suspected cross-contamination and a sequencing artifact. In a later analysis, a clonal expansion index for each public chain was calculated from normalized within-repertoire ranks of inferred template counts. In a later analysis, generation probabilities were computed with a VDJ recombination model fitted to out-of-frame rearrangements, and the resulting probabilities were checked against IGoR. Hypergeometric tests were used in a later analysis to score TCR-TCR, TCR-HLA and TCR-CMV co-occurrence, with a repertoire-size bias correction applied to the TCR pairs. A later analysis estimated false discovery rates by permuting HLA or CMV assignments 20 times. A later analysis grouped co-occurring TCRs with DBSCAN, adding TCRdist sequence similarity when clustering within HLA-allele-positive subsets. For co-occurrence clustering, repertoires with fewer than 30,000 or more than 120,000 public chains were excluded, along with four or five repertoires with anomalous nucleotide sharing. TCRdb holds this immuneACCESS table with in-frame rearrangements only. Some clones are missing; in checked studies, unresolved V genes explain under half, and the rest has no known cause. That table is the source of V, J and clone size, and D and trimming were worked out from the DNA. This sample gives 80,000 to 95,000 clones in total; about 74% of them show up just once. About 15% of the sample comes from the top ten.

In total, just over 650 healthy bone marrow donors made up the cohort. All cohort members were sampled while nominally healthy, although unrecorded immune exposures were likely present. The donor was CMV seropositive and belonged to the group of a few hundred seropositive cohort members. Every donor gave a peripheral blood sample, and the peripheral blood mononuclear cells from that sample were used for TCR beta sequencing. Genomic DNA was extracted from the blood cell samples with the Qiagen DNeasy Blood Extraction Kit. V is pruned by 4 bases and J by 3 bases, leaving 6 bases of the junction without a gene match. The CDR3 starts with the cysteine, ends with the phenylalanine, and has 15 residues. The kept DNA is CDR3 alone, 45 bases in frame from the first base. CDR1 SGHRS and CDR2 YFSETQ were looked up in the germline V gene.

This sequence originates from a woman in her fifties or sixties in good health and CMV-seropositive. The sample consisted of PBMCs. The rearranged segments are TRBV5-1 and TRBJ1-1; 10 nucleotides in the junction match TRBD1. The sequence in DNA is TGCGCCAGCAGCCGCCCCGGGACAGGGGACACTGAAGCTTTCTTT. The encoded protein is CASSRPGTGDTEAFF.